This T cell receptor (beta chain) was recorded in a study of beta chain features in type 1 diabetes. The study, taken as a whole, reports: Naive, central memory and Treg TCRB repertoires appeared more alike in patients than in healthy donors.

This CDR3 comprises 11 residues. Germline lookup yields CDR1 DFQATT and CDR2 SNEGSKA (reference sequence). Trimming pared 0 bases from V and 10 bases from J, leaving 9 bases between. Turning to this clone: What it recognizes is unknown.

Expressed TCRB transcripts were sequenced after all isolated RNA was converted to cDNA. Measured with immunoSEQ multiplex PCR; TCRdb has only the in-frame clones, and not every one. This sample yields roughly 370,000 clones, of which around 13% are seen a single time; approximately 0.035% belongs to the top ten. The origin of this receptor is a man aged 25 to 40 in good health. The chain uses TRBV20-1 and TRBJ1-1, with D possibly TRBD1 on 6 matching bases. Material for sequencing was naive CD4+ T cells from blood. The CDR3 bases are TGCAGTGCTAGAGATACGGGGGCAGCTTTCTTT. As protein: CSARDTGAAFF.